The rows below give T cell receptor beta chains drawn from one sample of a study of T cell responses to AZD1222 COVID-19 vaccine. TCRdb's table, derived via immunoSEQ multiplex PCR, lists solely in-frame clones and lacks some. The data show approximately 200,000 clones, 88% seen once. Sample: peripheral blood, taken on day 0 of AZD1222 vaccination. The source of these receptors is an adult in good health. Both conserved end residues are part of each CDR3. A D gene is named only where the DNA matches it firmly. Only part of the rows carry a size: once, few, many, or a class if the clone is expanded.

clone_size,v_call,d_call,j_call,cdr3_aa,cdr3_nt
.,TRBV13,.,TRBJ1-1,CASSLASKTGQLNTEAFF,TGTGCCAGCAGCTTAGCCTCAAAGACGGGACAACTGAACACTGAAGCTTTCTTT
.,TRBV10-3,.,TRBJ1-2,CAISELGTNTNYGYTF,TGTGCCATCAGTGAACTGGGGACAAATACTAACTATGGCTACACCTTC
.,TRBV6-5,TRBD2,TRBJ2-3,CAGRLAGSTDTQYF,TGTGCCGGAAGATTAGCGGGGAGCACAGATACGCAGTATTTT
.,TRBV2,.,TRBJ1-5,CASSAGVIQPQHF,TGTGCCAGCAGTGCAGGGGTCATTCAGCCCCAGCATTTT
few,TRBV30,.,TRBJ1-1,CAWSVMGITEAFF,TGTGCCTGGAGTGTAATGGGGATCACTGAAGCTTTCTTT
.,TRBV14,.,TRBJ1-2,CASSQDPGGDGYTF,TGTGCCAGCAGCCAAGACCCGGGGGGTGACGGCTACACCTTC
.,TRBV6-5,TRBD1,TRBJ2-2,CASDRASNTGELFF,TGTGCCAGTGACAGGGCTTCGAACACCGGGGAGCTGTTTTTT
.,TRBV6-1,.,TRBJ1-5,CASSEGADLPQHF,TGTGCCAGCAGTGAAGGGGCGGACCTGCCCCAGCATTTT
.,TRBV6-5,.,TRBJ1-4,CASTFKWIGEKLFF,TGTGCCAGCACCTTCAAGTGGATTGGTGAAAAACTGTTTTTT
.,TRBV28,.,TRBJ2-2,CASSWRTGELFF,TGTGCCAGCAGTTGGCGGACCGGGGAGCTGTTTTTT
.,TRBV7-7,.,TRBJ2-5,CASSLGAVETQYF,TGTGCCAGCTCCCTAGGGGCGGTGGAGACCCAGTACTTC
.,TRBV15,.,TRBJ1-2,CATSRGGQGKPNGYTF,TGTGCCACCAGCAGGGGGGGGCAGGGGAAGCCCAATGGCTACACCTTC
.,TRBV28,.,TRBJ2-4,CASSFGPAENIQYF,TGTGCCAGCAGTTTTGGACCGGCGGAGAACATTCAGTACTTC
.,TRBV27,.,TRBJ2-5,CASSLLWREGETQYF,TGTGCCAGCAGTTTATTGTGGAGAGAAGGGGAGACCCAGTACTTC
.,TRBV5-5,.,TRBJ1-2,CASSARGDLNYGYTF,TGTGCCAGCAGCGCAAGGGGCGACCTTAACTATGGCTACACCTTC
.,TRBV3-1/TRBV3-2,.,TRBJ1-1,CASSQDLGTVNTEAFF,TGTGCCAGCAGCCAAGATCTGGGGACCGTGAACACTGAAGCTTTCTTT
few,TRBV19,TRBD1,TRBJ2-2,CASIIGTGVSTGELFF,TGTGCCAGTATCATCGGGACAGGGGTTTCCACCGGGGAGCTGTTTTTT
.,TRBV19,TRBD1,TRBJ2-2,CASSRGTANTGELFF,TGTGCCAGTAGTAGGGGGACAGCGAACACCGGGGAGCTGTTTTTT
few,TRBV27,.,TRBJ1-1,CASSLSRAYTEAFF,TGTGCCAGCAGTTTATCCAGGGCTTACACTGAAGCTTTCTTT
.,TRBV30,.,TRBJ2-7,CAWSVLGEQYF,TGTGCCTGGAGTGTACTAGGCGAGCAGTACTTC
.,TRBV25-1,TRBD1,TRBJ2-7,CASSESGTGLEQYF,TGTGCCAGCAGTGAATCCGGGACAGGGCTCGAGCAGTACTTC
.,TRBV19,TRBD1,TRBJ2-2,CASSGDRGDGGELFF,TGTGCCAGTAGTGGGGACAGGGGAGATGGCGGGGAGCTGTTTTTT
.,TRBV7-9,.,TRBJ1-2,CASSLGEQVVSGYTF,TGTGCCAGCAGCTTAGGGGAACAGGTGGTCTCTGGCTACACCTTC
.,TRBV12-5,.,TRBJ1-5,CASGWVGGRSNQPQHF,TGTGCTAGTGGTTGGGTCGGGGGGAGAAGCAATCAGCCCCAGCATTTT
.,TRBV12-3/TRBV12-4,.,TRBJ1-4,CASSSREKLFF,TGTGCCAGCAGTTCCCGAGAAAAACTGTTTTTT
.,TRBV7-6,.,TRBJ2-1,CASSSSRNRNEQFF,TGTGCCAGCAGCTCCAGTAGAAATCGCAATGAGCAGTTCTTC
.,TRBV18,TRBD2,TRBJ2-3,CASSLGRAGTTDTQYF,TGTGCCAGCTCCCTCGGAAGAGCGGGAACCACAGATACGCAGTATTTT
.,TRBV10-3,.,TRBJ2-7,CAISDRLGDPYEQYF,TGTGCCATCAGTGACAGACTGGGTGACCCCTACGAGCAGTACTTC